The rows below give T cell receptor beta chains drawn from one sample of a study of T-cell memory formation after mild COVID-19. MiXCR, applied by TCRdb to the 5' RACE reads, yields one record per CDR3 protein. The sample consists of more than 150,000 distinct CDR3 sequences, 20% to 25% of them appearing once. The sample comprised PBMCs or a T cell subset sorted from them (not recorded which). Receptors were obtained from an adult woman who had mild COVID-19 (a few samples of this study predate the infection). Cell type and time point are not known. Each CDR3 is given with its conserved first and last residue. D genes are given only for firm matches. Clone size is given for some rows only: seen once, a few or many times, or a class if the clone is expanded.

V gene	clone size	J gene	D gene	CDR3 DNA	CDR3 protein
TRBV12-3/TRBV12-4	few	TRBJ2-3	.	TGTGCCAGCAGACCTTTTGCAGGGTCCACAGATACGCAGTATTTT	CASRPFAGSTDTQYF
TRBV29-1	.	TRBJ1-1	.	TGCAGCGTTGACCTGGGAGGAACTGAAGCTTTCTTT	CSVDLGGTEAFF
TRBV7-9	.	TRBJ2-1	.	TGTGCCAGCAGCTTAGAGCCGGGGCAGGAGCTGTTCTTC	CASSLEPGQELFF
TRBV7-2	.	TRBJ2-3	.	TGTGCCAGCAGCTTAGTGTCTATACTTAGCACAGATACGCAGTATTTT	CASSLVSILSTDTQYF
TRBV12-3/TRBV12-4	.	TRBJ2-2	TRBD1	TGTGCCAGCAGTGGGGACAGGGTAAACACCGGGGAGCTGTTTTTT	CASSGDRVNTGELFF
TRBV4-1	.	TRBJ2-7	.	TGCGCCAGCAGCCAAGAACAAACAGGGACTCACTACGAGCAGTACTTC	CASSQEQTGTHYEQYF
TRBV12-3/TRBV12-4	few	TRBJ2-3	.	TGTGCCAGCACCGACGACGAAGATAGCACAGATACGCAGTATTTT	CASTDDEDSTDTQYF
TRBV5-1	few	TRBJ2-7	.	TGCGCCAGCAGCTTCGGGTCGGGGGGCCTCGCCTACGAGCAGTACTTC	CASSFGSGGLAYEQYF
TRBV30	once	TRBJ1-2	.	TGTGCCTGGAGTCAGGACTATGGCTACACCTTC	CAWSQDYGYTF
TRBV4-2	.	TRBJ2-3	.	TGTGCCAGCAGCCTCCAAAAGCTAGTAGAGAGGCGGGGCACAGATACGCAGTATTTT	CASSLQKLVERRGTDTQYF
TRBV27	.	TRBJ1-2	.	TGTGCCAGCAGTTTATACGGGGGAGCTAACTATGGCTACACCTTC	CASSLYGGANYGYTF
TRBV15	.	TRBJ1-2	TRBD1	TGTGCCACCAGCAGAACTGGGACAGGCTATGGCTACACCTTC	CATSRTGTGYGYTF
TRBV7-9	few	TRBJ2-6	.	TGTGCCAGCAGCTGGTGGGGAACTGGGGCCAACGTCCTGACTTTC	CASSWWGTGANVLTF
TRBV6-4	many	TRBJ2-3	TRBD1	TGTGCCAGCAGTGGGGACAGCCTTAATACGCAGTATTTT	CASSGDSLNTQYF
TRBV5-1	.	TRBJ1-2	.	TGCGCCAGCAGCTTTCGTGGGGGCGAGGATGGCTACACCTTC	CASSFRGGEDGYTF
TRBV4-3	.	TRBJ1-6	TRBD1	TGCGCCAGCAGCCCCGGGACAGGGTCATCACCCCTCCACTTT	CASSPGTGSSPLHF
TRBV29-1	few	TRBJ2-1	.	TGCAGCGTTGAAGGGACACAAGGGGACATCAATGAGCAGTTCTTC	CSVEGTQGDINEQFF
TRBV4-1	.	TRBJ2-7	.	TGCGCCAGCAGCCGAGCCGCAGGGCCCCGGGACGAGCAGTACTTC	CASSRAAGPRDEQYF
TRBV9	few	TRBJ2-2	TRBD1	TGTGCCAGCAGCGTCAACCCGGGACAGGGGGGCACCGGGGAGCTGTTTTTT	CASSVNPGQGGTGELFF
TRBV7-9	few	TRBJ1-1	.	TGTGCCAGCAGCTTAGTGACACCCGGAGTTATGGCTTTCTTT	CASSLVTPGVMAFF
TRBV9	few	TRBJ1-6	.	TGTGCCAGCAGCGTACCGGGATCACCCCTCCACTTT	CASSVPGSPLHF
TRBV6-5	.	TRBJ1-5	.	TGTGCCAGCAGCCACGGGGGGAGTCAGCCCCAGCATTTT	CASSHGGSQPQHF
TRBV11-2	few	TRBJ2-7	TRBD1	TGTGCCAGCAGCTCGTGGGACAGGGGGCCTTACGAGCAGTACTTC	CASSSWDRGPYEQYF